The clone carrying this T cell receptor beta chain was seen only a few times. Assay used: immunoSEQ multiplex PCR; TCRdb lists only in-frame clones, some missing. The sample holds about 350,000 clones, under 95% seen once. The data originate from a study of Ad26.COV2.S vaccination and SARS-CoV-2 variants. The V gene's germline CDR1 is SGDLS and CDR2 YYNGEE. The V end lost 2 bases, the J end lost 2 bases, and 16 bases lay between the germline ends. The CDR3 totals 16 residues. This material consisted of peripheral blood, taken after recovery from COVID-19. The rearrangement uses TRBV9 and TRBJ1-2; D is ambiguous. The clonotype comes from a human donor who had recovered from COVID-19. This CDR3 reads CASSVLPFGGNYGYTF. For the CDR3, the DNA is TGTGCCAGCAGCGTCCTCCCCTTTGGAGGGAACTATGGCTACACCTTC.